A selection of T cell receptor beta chains follows, all from one sample in a study of shared clonotypes between healthy human individuals. Clones were sequenced by immunoSEQ multiplex PCR, and TCRdb holds only the in-frame ones, with some missing. The sample shows approximately 720,000 clones, about 90% of them seen only once. The source material was naive CD8+ T cells sorted from blood. Receptors were obtained from a man aged 30-40 years in good health. The CDR3 runs from the conserved cysteine through the conserved F or W. A D gene is named only where the DNA matches it firmly. For some rows the clone size is stated as once, few or many, or as a class when expanded; others skip it.

D	J	size	V	DNA	CDR3
-	TRBJ2-1	-	TRBV19	TGTGCCAGTAGCCACCCCGAACAGTTTCCCAATGAGCAGTTCTTC	CASSHPEQFPNEQFF
-	TRBJ2-3	-	TRBV9	TGTGCCAGCAGCACCGGTGGGGGCACAGATACGCAGTATTTT	CASSTGGGTDTQYF
-	TRBJ1-2	few	TRBV28	TGTGCCATTTCGACAAACTATGGCTACACCTTC	CAISTNYGYTF
-	TRBJ2-3	-	TRBV5-4	TGTGCCAGCAGCTCCCCAGGGGGAGGGACAGATACGCAGTATTTT	CASSSPGGGTDTQYF
-	TRBJ1-5	-	TRBV15	TGTGCCACCAGCATTGACAGATATAGCAATCAGCCCCAGCATTTT	CATSIDRYSNQPQHF
TRBD1	TRBJ2-2	-	TRBV2	TGTGCAACAGTGGGAACAGGGGGAAACACCGGGGAGCTGTTTTTT	CATVGTGGNTGELFF
-	TRBJ1-2	-	TRBV4-1	TGCGCCAGCAGCCAAGAGGGTGGCTACACCTTC	CASSQEGGYTF
TRBD2	TRBJ2-7	-	TRBV4-3	TGCGCCAGCAGCCAAGATGGAAATAGCGGGGAGCAGTACTTC	CASSQDGNSGEQYF
-	TRBJ2-2	-	TRBV5-5	TGTGCCAGCAGCTTGGAGGAGTACGGGGAGCTGTTTTTT	CASSLEEYGELFF
-	TRBJ2-1	once	TRBV7-8	TGTGCCAGCAGCTTCGCTAGCAAGGTCAATGAGCAGTTCTTC	CASSFASKVNEQFF
-	TRBJ2-1	-	TRBV15	TGTGCCACCAGCAATACTAGGTGGAATGAGCAGTTCTTC	CATSNTRWNEQFF